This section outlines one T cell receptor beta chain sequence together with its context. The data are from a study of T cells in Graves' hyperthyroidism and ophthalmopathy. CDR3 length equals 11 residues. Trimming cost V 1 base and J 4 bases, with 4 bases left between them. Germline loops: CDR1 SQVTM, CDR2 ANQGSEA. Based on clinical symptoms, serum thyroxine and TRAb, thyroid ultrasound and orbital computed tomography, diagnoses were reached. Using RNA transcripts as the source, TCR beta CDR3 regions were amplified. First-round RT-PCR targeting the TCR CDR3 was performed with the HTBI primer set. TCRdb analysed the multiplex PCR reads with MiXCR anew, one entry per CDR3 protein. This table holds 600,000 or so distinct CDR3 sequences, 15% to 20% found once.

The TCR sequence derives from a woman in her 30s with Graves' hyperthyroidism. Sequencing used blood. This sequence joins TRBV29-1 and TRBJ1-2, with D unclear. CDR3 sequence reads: CSVEGPYGYTF. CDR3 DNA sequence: TGCAGCGTTGAAGGCCCCTATGGCTACACCTTC.